A single sample gave rise to the 2 T cell receptor beta chains below, sequenced in a study of control samples from healthy donors and cancer patients. Assay used: immunoSEQ multiplex PCR; TCRdb lists only in-frame clones, some missing. The sample consists of 150,000 to 200,000 clones, around 90% of them appearing once. Sequencing was carried out using blood. The receptors were sampled from a woman aged 25 to 39 in good health.

V and J are TRBV28 and TRBJ2-7; D is possibly TRBD1 (6 bases). CDR1 MDHEN and CDR2 SYDVKM come from the germline V gene. The V gene lost 5 bases and the J gene lost 2 bases, with 10 bases spanning the gap. This CDR3 is 13 amino acids long. CDR3 coding DNA: TGTGCCAGCAGTCTACGGGACACCTACGAGCAGTACTTC. Amino acid sequence: CASSLRDTYEQYF.

V is TRBV2 and J is TRBJ2-7; D might be TRBD1 (6 bases). The CDR3 runs 13 residues. Per the germline V gene, CDR1 is SNHLY and CDR2 is FYNNEI. The ends were cut back, 4 bases at V and 7 bases at J, with 14 bases in the middle. The CDR3 loop is CASSAGATLEQYF. CDR3 DNA: TGTGCCAGCAGTGCAGGGGCAACCTTGGAGCAGTACTTC.